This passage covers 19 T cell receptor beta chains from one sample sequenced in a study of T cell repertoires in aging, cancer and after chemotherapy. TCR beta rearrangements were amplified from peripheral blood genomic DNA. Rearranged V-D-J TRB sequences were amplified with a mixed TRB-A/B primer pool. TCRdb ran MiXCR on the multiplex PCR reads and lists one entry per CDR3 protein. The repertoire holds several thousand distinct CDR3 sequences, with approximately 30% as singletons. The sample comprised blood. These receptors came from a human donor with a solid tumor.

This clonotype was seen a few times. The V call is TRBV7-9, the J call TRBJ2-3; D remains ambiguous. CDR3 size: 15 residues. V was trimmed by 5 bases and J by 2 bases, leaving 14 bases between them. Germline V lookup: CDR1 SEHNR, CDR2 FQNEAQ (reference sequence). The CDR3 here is CASSPPSTNTDTQYF. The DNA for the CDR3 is TGTGCCAGCAGCCCCCCATCAACCAACACAGATACGCAGTATTTT.

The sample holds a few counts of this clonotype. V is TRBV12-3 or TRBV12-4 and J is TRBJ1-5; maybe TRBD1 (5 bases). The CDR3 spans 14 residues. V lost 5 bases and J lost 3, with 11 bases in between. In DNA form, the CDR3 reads TGTGCCAGCAGTGGGGGTTATGACAATCAGCCCCAGCATTTT. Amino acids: CASSGGYDNQPQHF.

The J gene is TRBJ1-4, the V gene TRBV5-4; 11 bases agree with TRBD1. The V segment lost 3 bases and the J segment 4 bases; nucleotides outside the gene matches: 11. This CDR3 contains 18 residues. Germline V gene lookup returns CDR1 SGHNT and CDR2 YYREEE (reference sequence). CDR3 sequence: CASSSHRDRGNVNEKLFF. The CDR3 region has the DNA TGTGCCAGCAGCTCCCACCGGGACAGGGGGAATGTTAATGAAAAACTGTTTTTT. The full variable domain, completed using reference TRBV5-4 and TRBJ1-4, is ETGVTQSPTHLIKTRGQQVTLRCSSQSGHNTVSWYQQALGQGPQFIFQYYREEENGRGNFPPRFSGLQFPNYSSELNVNALELDDSALYLCASSSHRDRGNVNEKLFFGSGTQLSVL.

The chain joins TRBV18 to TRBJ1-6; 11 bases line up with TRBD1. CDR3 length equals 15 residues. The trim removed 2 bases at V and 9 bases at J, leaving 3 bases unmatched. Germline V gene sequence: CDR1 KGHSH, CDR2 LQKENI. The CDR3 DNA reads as TGTGCCAGCTCACCAGGACAGGGGGCCGGTTCACCCCTCCACTTT. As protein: CASSPGQGAGSPLHF.

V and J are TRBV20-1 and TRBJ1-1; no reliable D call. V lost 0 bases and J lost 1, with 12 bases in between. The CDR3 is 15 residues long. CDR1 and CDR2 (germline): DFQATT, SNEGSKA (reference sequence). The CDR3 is CSARDADRTNTEAFF. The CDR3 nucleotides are TGCAGTGCTAGAGATGCGGATAGGACGAACACTGAAGCTTTCTTT.

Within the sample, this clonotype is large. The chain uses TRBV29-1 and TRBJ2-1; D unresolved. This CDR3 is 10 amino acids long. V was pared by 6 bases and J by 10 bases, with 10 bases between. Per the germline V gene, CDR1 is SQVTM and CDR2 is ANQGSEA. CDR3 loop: CSVKFYEQFF. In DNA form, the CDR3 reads TGCAGCGTAAAGTTCTACGAGCAGTTCTTC.

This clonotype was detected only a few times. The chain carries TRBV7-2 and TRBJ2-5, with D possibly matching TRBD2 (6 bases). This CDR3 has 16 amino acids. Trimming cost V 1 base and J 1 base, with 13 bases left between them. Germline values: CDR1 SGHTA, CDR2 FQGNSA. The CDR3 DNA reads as TGTGCCAGCAGCTTAGGGGTCGGGAGAGCCCAAGAGACCCAGTACTTC. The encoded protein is CASSLGVGRAQETQYF.

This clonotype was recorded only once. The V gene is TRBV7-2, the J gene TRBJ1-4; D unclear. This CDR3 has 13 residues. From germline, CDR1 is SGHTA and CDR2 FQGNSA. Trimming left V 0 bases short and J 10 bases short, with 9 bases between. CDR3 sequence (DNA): TGTGCCAGCAGCTTAGCTACCCCAGGAAAACTGTTTTTT. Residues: CASSLATPGKLFF.

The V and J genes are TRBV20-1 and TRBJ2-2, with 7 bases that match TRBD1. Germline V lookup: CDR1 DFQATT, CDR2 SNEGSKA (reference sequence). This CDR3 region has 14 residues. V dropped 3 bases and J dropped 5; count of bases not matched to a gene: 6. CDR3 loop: CSASSIRGTGELFF. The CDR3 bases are TGCAGTGCTAGTAGCATCAGGGGGACCGGGGAGCTGTTTTTT.

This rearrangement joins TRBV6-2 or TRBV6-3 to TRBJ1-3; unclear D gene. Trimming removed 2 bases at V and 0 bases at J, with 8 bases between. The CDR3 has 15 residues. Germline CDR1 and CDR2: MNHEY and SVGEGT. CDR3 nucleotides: TGTGCCAGCAGTTACGGACGGGACTCTGGAAACACCATATATTTT. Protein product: CASSYGRDSGNTIYF.

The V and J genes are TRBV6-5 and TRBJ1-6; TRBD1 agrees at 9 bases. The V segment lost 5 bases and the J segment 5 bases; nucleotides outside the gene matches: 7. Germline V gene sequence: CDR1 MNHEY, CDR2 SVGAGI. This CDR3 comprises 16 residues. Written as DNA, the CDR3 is TGTGCCAGCAGTATACCCCGGGACAGGGATAATTCACCCCTCCACTTT. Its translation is CASSIPRDRDNSPLHF.

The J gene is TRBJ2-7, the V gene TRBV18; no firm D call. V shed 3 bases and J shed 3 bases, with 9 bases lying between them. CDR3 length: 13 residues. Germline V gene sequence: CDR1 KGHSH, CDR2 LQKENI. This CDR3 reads CASSPRAVYEQYF. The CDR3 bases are TGTGCCAGCTCACCCCGGGCCGTCTACGAGCAGTACTTC. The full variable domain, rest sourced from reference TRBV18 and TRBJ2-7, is NAGVMQNPRHLVRRRGQEARLRCSPMKGHSHVYWYRQLPEEGLKFMVYLQKENIIDESGMPKERFSAEFPKEGPSILRIQQVVRGDSAAYFCASSPRAVYEQYFGPGTRLTVT.

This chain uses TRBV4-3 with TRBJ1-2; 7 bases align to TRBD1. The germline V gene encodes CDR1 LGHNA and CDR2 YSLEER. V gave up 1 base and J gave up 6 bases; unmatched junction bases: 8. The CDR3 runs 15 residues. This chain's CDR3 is CASSQVLDRTDGYTF. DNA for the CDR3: TGCGCCAGCAGCCAAGTCTTGGACAGGACGGATGGCTACACCTTC.

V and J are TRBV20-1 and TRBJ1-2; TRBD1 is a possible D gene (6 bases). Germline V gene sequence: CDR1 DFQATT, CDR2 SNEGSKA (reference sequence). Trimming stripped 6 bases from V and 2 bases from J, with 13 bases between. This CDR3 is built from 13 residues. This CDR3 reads CSAEQGENYGYTF. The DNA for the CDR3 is TGCAGTGCCGAACAGGGAGAAAACTATGGCTACACCTTC.

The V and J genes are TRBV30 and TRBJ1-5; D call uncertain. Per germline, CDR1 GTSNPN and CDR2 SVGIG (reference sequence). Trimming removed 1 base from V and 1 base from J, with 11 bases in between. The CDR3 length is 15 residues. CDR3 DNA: TGTGCCTGGAGTGGTAAGGGAGGAAGCAATCAGCCCCAGCATTTT. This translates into CAWSGKGGSNQPQHF.

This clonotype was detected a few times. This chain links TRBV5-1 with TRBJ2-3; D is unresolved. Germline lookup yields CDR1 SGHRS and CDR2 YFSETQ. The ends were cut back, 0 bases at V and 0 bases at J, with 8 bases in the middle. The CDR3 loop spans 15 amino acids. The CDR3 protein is CASSLDGRSTDTQYF. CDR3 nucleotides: TGCGCCAGCAGCTTGGACGGCCGTAGCACAGATACGCAGTATTTT.

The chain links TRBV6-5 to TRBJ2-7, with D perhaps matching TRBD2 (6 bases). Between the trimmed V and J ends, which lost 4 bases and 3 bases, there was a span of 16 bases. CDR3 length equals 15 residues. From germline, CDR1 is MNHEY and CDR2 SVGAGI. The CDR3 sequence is CASSSKTVGGYEQYF. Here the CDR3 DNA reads TGTGCCAGCAGTTCCAAGACAGTGGGGGGCTACGAGCAGTACTTC.

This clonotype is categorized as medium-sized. DNA of the CDR3: TGTGCCAGTAGGGCCTTACAGGGGGCTCGGCAGCCCCAGCATTTT. Residues: CASRALQGARQPQHF. The rearrangement uses TRBV19 and TRBJ1-5; 9 nucleotides match TRBD1. The CDR3 is made up of 15 amino acids. V gave up 6 bases and J gave up 7 bases; unmatched junction bases: 10. The germline gives CDR1 LNHDA, CDR2 SQIVND (reference sequence).

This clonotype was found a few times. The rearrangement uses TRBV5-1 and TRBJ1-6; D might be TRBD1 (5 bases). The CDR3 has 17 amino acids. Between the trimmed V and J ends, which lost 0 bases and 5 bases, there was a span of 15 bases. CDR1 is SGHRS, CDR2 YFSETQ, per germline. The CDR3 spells CASSLAFEGADNSPLHF. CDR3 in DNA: TGCGCCAGCAGCTTGGCCTTCGAAGGGGCTGATAATTCACCCCTCCACTTT.